This entry features one T cell receptor (beta chain) sequence. The study recruited people aged roughly 18 to 95 years across approximately 25 US areas. A PCR-confirmed or clinician-diagnosed COVID-19 case had contacted exposed participants within 2 weeks of entry. Germline CDR1 and CDR2: SGDLS and YYNGEE. With V trimmed by 0 bases and J by 1 base, 3 bases remained unmatched. CDR3 length equals 15 residues. The sample originates from a study of blood T cell repertoires in COVID-19. In the study overall: PBMCs, B-cell-depleted T cells, or T cells provided the cDNA or gDNA that made up the material.

Clones were sequenced by immunoSEQ multiplex PCR, and TCRdb holds only the in-frame ones, with some missing. In the table there are 200,000 to 250,000 clones, 75% to 90% of which are singletons. The sequenced sample was PBMCs or T cells enriched from blood (not recorded which). V usage is TRBV9 and J usage is TRBJ1-1, with 7 nucleotides matching TRBD1. The clonotype was recovered from a young woman who had been exposed to COVID-19. The CDR3, as DNA: TGTGCCAGCAGCGTAGCTCCAGGGGGGAACACTGAAGCTTTCTTT. Protein product: CASSVAPGGNTEAFF.